This TCR beta chain was sequenced for a study of beta chain features in type 1 diabetes. The wider study: In age, gender and cell yields, patients were similar to healthy donors. Sorted cells numbering roughly 98,000,000 were examined across all samples.

V trimming: 3 bases; J trimming: 3 bases; junction bases outside the gene matches: 4. Germline CDR1 reads MDHEN; CDR2 reads SYDVKM. The CDR3 contains 15 residues. This clone was seen more than once but under ten times. Isolated RNA was reverse transcribed in full, so expressed TCRB transcripts were sequenced. Approximately 3.5 million reads, on average, came from each naive, central memory and regulatory T cell sample. Repertoires were generated with immunoSEQ multiplex PCR, while TCRdb's copy carries only in-frame clones and drops some. This table holds roughly 140,000 clones, about 7.3% found once. The chain links TRBV28 to TRBJ2-7; 11 bases line up with TRBD2. The sequence was collected from a man in his late teens or twenties in good health. Sequenced: central memory CD4+ T cells from blood. The DNA of the CDR3 is TGTGCCAGCAGTTTGCGACTAGCGGGACTCTACGAGCAGTACTTC. Translating it yields CASSLRLAGLYEQYF.